This is a list of T cell receptor beta chains from one sample in a study of blood T cell repertoires in COVID-19. The assay was immunoSEQ multiplex PCR, and TCRdb's table has in-frame clones only and misses some. This sample yields approximately 230,000 clones, of which about 90% are seen a single time; approximately 14% belongs to the top ten. Specimen: PBMCs or T cells enriched from blood (not recorded which). The receptors shown here come from a woman in her fifties or sixties with acute COVID-19. CDR3s leave out the opening cysteine and the closing phenylalanine or tryptophan.

v_call cdr3_aa
TRBV6-5 ASSYQDGGYTEAF
TRBV10-3 AISGRGENTEAF
TRBV11-2 ASSLDPDQPQH
TRBV4-2 ASSWFGGGSYNEQF
TRBV18 ASSPGGRYAF
TRBV12-3/TRBV12-4 ASSLTGSYGYT
TRBV5-4 ASRQTGSDTQY
TRBV7-6 ASSSGNGYT
TRBV28 ASSSLAGGVYEQY
TRBV19 ASSSGITTGGYEQY
TRBV5-1 ASSGRDRPTGELF
TRBV29-1 SVDRGATGELF
TRBV19 ASSIDLGATLLSYNEQF
TRBV27 ASSSPSGRALYTQY
TRBV11-2 ASSSSEKLF
TRBV5-4 ASTHSGANVLT
TRBV6-4 ASSDSVAPLSGGYT
TRBV15 ATAKGTGNQPQH
TRBV19 ASSIIGGAWNTEAF
TRBV5-4 ASSLEFSYTDTQY
TRBV7-9 ASSLDWHRGQNYGYT
TRBV29-1 SVEDPSRADTEAF
TRBV19 ASSIGTLGGPKNIQY
TRBV2 ASKARLASYNEQF
TRBV10-1 ASTSGLHYEQY
TRBV2 ASSDGIGELF
TRBV7-2 ASSLSGGSKY
TRBV6-2/TRBV6-3 ASSYSRGRYEQY
TRBV19 ASSILGAGGTEAF
TRBV6-5 ATSPWTGNTEAF
TRBV5-4 ASSLTWTSGSSETQY
TRBV4-3 ASSFGTSGRGNEQF
TRBV5-1 ASSLATGGGNTIY
TRBV28 ASSLGGSSYEQY
TRBV5-5 ASSLVGGQLYEQY
TRBV19 ASSIPRGKDQPQH
TRBV6-5 ASSSRLAGELF
TRBV28 ASSSAYEQY
TRBV6-5 ASRLLTTQY
TRBV7-9 ASSLGLAVNIQY
TRBV30 AWTLIEAGELF
TRBV5-4 ASSPFRGQGEAF
TRBV24-1 ATRDRVATEAF
TRBV27 ASSPGQGMADGYT
TRBV6-2/TRBV6-3 ASSSPRTLSYGYT
TRBV15 ATSSYSGHNEQF
TRBV21-1 ASSKEGTGGPLSYEQY
TRBV28 ASSLTGVPYEQY
TRBV28 ASSLTGIVDGYT
TRBV14 ASSQTTGWAEKLF
TRBV27 ASSLNNEQF
TRBV5-1 ASSLSTREADTQY
TRBV6-5 ASSYSNPGGFEQY
TRBV27 ASSLSANLAGGTDTQY
TRBV11-2 ASSPQIVATNEKLF